A selection of T cell receptor beta chains follows, all from one sample in a study of shared clonotypes between healthy human individuals. Assay: immunoSEQ multiplex PCR; the TCRdb copy retains only in-frame clones and omits some. The sample includes approximately 620,000 clones, approximately 97% of them seen just once. The sequencing sample was made of naive CD4+ T cells sorted from blood. These receptors all come from a young woman in good health. The CDR3 runs from the conserved cysteine through the conserved F or W. D genes are given only for firm matches. Part of the rows lack a size; the others show once, few, many or a class for expanded clones.

j_call | d_call | v_call | clone_size | cdr3_nt | cdr3_aa
TRBJ1-2 | - | TRBV6-5 | - | TGTGCCAGCAGTTACTATTACTCCTATGGCTACACCTTC | CASSYYYSYGYTF
TRBJ2-7 | - | TRBV28 | - | TGTGCCAGCACCCTCACTCAGTCGGGCTCCTACGAGCAGTACTTC | CASTLTQSGSYEQYF
TRBJ2-7 | - | TRBV28 | - | TGTGCCAGCAGTTTTCACCGGTCGGAGGGCTCCTACGAGCAGTACTTC | CASSFHRSEGSYEQYF
TRBJ2-7 | - | TRBV28 | - | TGTGCCAGCAGTTTTGGCTCCTACGAGCAGTACTTC | CASSFGSYEQYF
TRBJ2-1 | - | TRBV27 | - | TGTGCCAGCAGCCCCACGGGGGTGGGCCGCTCGTTCTTC | CASSPTGVGRSFF
TRBJ2-1 | - | TRBV28 | - | TGTGCCAGCCGGGGTGACAATGAGCAGTTCTTC | CASRGDNEQFF
TRBJ1-2 | TRBD1 | TRBV5-1 | - | TGCGCCAGCAGCTTGGCGGGACAGGGGGCATCTAACTATGGCTACACCTTC | CASSLAGQGASNYGYTF
TRBJ2-3 | - | TRBV9 | - | TGTGCCAGCAGCCCCGGGCTAGCCGATTACACAGATACGCAGTATTTT | CASSPGLADYTDTQYF
TRBJ1-1 | - | TRBV7-3 | - | TGTGCCAGCAGCTCCCAGGGTGACACTGAAGCTTTCTTT | CASSSQGDTEAFF
TRBJ1-2 | - | TRBV7-2 | - | TGTGCCAGCACCTTAAGGAGGAGTAACTATGGCTACACCTTC | CASTLRRSNYGYTF
TRBJ1-2 | - | TRBV7-2 | - | TGTGCCAGCAGTTCCGAGGGACTGGCTAACTATGGCTACACCTTC | CASSSEGLANYGYTF
TRBJ2-7 | - | TRBV7-9 | - | TGTGCCAGCAGCTTGGGGGGCCAATCCTACGAGCAGTACTTC | CASSLGGQSYEQYF
TRBJ2-7 | TRBD2 | TRBV6-5 | - | TGTGCCAGCAGTTACTCAGGGCGCGGGGGCTCCTACGAGCAGTACTTC | CASSYSGRGGSYEQYF
TRBJ1-2 | TRBD1 | TRBV28 | once | TGTGCCAGCAGTCGAACCCCGGGACAGGGAAACTATGGCTACACCTTC | CASSRTPGQGNYGYTF
TRBJ2-5 | TRBD2 | TRBV25-1 | - | TGTGCCAGCTCCCCGGGACTAGCAAGCGAGACCCAGTACTTC | CASSPGLASETQYF
TRBJ2-1 | - | TRBV19 | - | TGTGCCAGTAGTATGAGGCTTGTCAATGAGCAGTTCTTC | CASSMRLVNEQFF
TRBJ2-7 | - | TRBV10-3 | few | TGTGCCATCAGTGAGTCCGGCGTCACCTACGAGCAGTACTTC | CAISESGVTYEQYF
TRBJ2-1 | TRBD2 | TRBV4-1 | - | TGCGCCAGCAGCCAAGTCGGTTTTGGGCTAGCGGGAGGGAACTACAATGAGCAGTTCTTC | CASSQVGFGLAGGNYNEQFF
TRBJ2-1 | - | TRBV9 | once | TGTGCCAGCAGCGTAGAGGGGACCTCCCGCAATGAGCAGTTCTTC | CASSVEGTSRNEQFF
TRBJ2-7 | - | TRBV19 | - | TGTGCCAGTAGTATTCGCCCTGATACCTACGAGCAGTACTTC | CASSIRPDTYEQYF
TRBJ1-2 | TRBD1 | TRBV5-8 | - | TGTGCCAGCAGCTTCGCCGGGACAGGGGTTTTATATGGCTACACCTTC | CASSFAGTGVLYGYTF
TRBJ2-7 | - | TRBV6-1 | - | TGTGCCAGCAACCAGGAGGGACAGCAGTACTTC | CASNQEGQQYF
TRBJ1-6 | - | TRBV7-8 | - | TGTGCCAGCAGCTCACCGATCGACAGGAGCTCCTATAATTCACCCCTCCACTTT | CASSSPIDRSSYNSPLHF
TRBJ2-7 | TRBD1 | TRBV19 | - | TGTGCCAGTAGAGACGACAGGGGCAGCGAGCAGTACTTC | CASRDDRGSEQYF
TRBJ1-1 | - | TRBV30 | few | TGTGCCTGGAAATCAACTGAAGCTTTCTTT | CAWKSTEAFF
TRBJ1-1 | - | TRBV6-1 | - | TGTGCCAGCAGTGATCAGTTCCACACTGAAGCTTTCTTT | CASSDQFHTEAFF
TRBJ1-2 | TRBD1 | TRBV19 | - | TGTGCCAGTAATCTGGACAGGCGTAACTATGGCTACACCTTC | CASNLDRRNYGYTF
TRBJ1-4 | TRBD1 | TRBV28 | - | TGTGCCAGCAGTTTAGGAGGGGGCACTAATGAAAAACTGTTTTTT | CASSLGGGTNEKLFF
TRBJ2-7 | - | TRBV4-2 | - | TGTGCCAGCAGCCACCAGGGCGAGCAGTACTTC | CASSHQGEQYF
TRBJ1-2 | TRBD1 | TRBV7-9 | - | TGTGCCAGCAGCCTATTACCGGGACAGGGGGGATTTGGCTACACCTTC | CASSLLPGQGGFGYTF
TRBJ1-2 | TRBD1 | TRBV7-9 | - | TGTGCCAGCAGCTTAGGCAGGGGGCCAGGCTACACCTTC | CASSLGRGPGYTF
TRBJ2-7 | TRBD2 | TRBV13 | - | TGTGCCAGCAGCCGACAGGTGGGACTAGCGGGAGTCGAGTACGAGCAGTACTTC | CASSRQVGLAGVEYEQYF
TRBJ2-7 | TRBD1 | TRBV6-1 | once | TGTGCCAGCAGTATCCGGGACAGTACCTACGAGCAGTACTTC | CASSIRDSTYEQYF
TRBJ2-5 | TRBD2 | TRBV19 | - | TGTGCCAGTAGTACCCCATGGACTAGCGGTCAAGAGACCCAGTACTTC | CASSTPWTSGQETQYF
TRBJ2-7 | TRBD2 | TRBV11-2 | - | TGTGCCAGCAGCTTGAGCGGGGGGGCCTACGAGCAGTACTTC | CASSLSGGAYEQYF
TRBJ2-1 | - | TRBV5-1 | - | TGCGCCAGCAGCTTGGAAAATGAGCAGTTCTTC | CASSLENEQFF
TRBJ2-3 | - | TRBV29-1 | once | TGCAGCGTTTCGGGAGAGGTGACAGATACGCAGTATTTT | CSVSGEVTDTQYF
TRBJ2-7 | TRBD2 | TRBV10-3 | - | TGTGCCATAAAAAGTACTAGCGGACACTACGAGCAGTACTTC | CAIKSTSGHYEQYF
TRBJ2-5 | TRBD1 | TRBV5-4 | - | TGTGCCAGCAGCTTTTCTGACAGGGGCCCGGAGACCCAGTACTTC | CASSFSDRGPETQYF
TRBJ1-1 | - | TRBV19 | - | TGTGCCAGTAGTATTTCGGGTAGAGACCACACTGAAGCTTTCTTT | CASSISGRDHTEAFF
TRBJ2-1 | TRBD1 | TRBV19 | - | TGTGCCAGTAGTGTCCCGGGACAGAGAATAGAGCAGTTCTTC | CASSVPGQRIEQFF
TRBJ2-3 | TRBD1 | TRBV28 | - | TGTGCCAGCAGTCCCATATCCCAGGGGGTTGGCACAGATACGCAGTATTTT | CASSPISQGVGTDTQYF
TRBJ1-5 | TRBD1 | TRBV5-8 | - | TGTGCCAGCAGCTTGGAACAGGGGGCCGATCAGCCCCAGCATTTT | CASSLEQGADQPQHF
TRBJ2-2 | TRBD1 | TRBV7-8 | - | TGTGCCAGCAGCAGTCACAGGGGGGCGGACACCGGGGAGCTGTTTTTT | CASSSHRGADTGELFF
TRBJ2-1 | TRBD2 | TRBV6-5 | - | TGTGCCAGCAGCTGGACTAGCGGAGCCTACAATGAGCAGTTCTTC | CASSWTSGAYNEQFF
TRBJ1-5 | - | TRBV5-1 | - | TGCGCCAGCAGCTTGGCTGTGAATCAGCCCCAGCATTTT | CASSLAVNQPQHF
TRBJ2-7 | TRBD2 | TRBV2 | once | TGTGCCACGACTAGCGGGAGGGCCGGGTACGAGCAGTACTTC | CATTSGRAGYEQYF
TRBJ2-3 | TRBD1 | TRBV18 | - | TGTGCCAGCTCACCCGGACAGGCCATCACAGATACGCAGTATTTT | CASSPGQAITDTQYF
TRBJ1-1 | TRBD1 | TRBV30 | once | TGTGCCTGGAAGGGACAGAAAAACACTGAAGCTTTCTTT | CAWKGQKNTEAFF
TRBJ2-1 | TRBD2 | TRBV7-3 | - | TGTGCCAGCAGCTTCCCTCCGGATAGCGGGAGAGGAGGGGAGCAGTTCTTC | CASSFPPDSGRGGEQFF
TRBJ1-1 | - | TRBV20-1 | - | TGCAGTGCACCGAGGGGGAGGGGAGCTTTCTTT | CSAPRGRGAFF
TRBJ1-2 | TRBD1 | TRBV28 | - | TGTGCCAGCAGTACCCCGGGACAGGGGACGAATGGCTACACCTTC | CASSTPGQGTNGYTF
TRBJ2-3 | - | TRBV7-3 | once | TGTGCCAGCAGCTTAATAGGGGGGCCTAGCACAGATACGCAGTATTTT | CASSLIGGPSTDTQYF
TRBJ1-4 | - | TRBV19 | - | TGTGCCTCAAGGCAGGGTGAGGAAAAACTGTTTTTT | CASRQGEEKLFF
TRBJ1-5 | TRBD1 | TRBV15 | - | TGTGCCACCAGCGGGGACAGGAATCAGCCCCAGCATTTT | CATSGDRNQPQHF
TRBJ1-1 | - | TRBV18 | - | TGTGCCAGCTCACCACAGGGAGAGGCTAATCCTGAAGCTTTCTTT | CASSPQGEANPEAFF
TRBJ2-7 | - | TRBV5-1 | - | TGCGCCAGCAGCTTTTCGGCAGGAAGCTCCTACGAGCAGTACTTC | CASSFSAGSSYEQYF
TRBJ2-5 | TRBD1 | TRBV20-1 | - | TGCAGTGCCCCAGGGGGTGGGGCCCAGTACTTC | CSAPGGGAQYF
TRBJ2-7 | TRBD2 | TRBV2 | - | TGTGCCAGCAGTGTTCTAGCGGGAGGTTTCGACGAGCAGTACTTC | CASSVLAGGFDEQYF
TRBJ2-5 | TRBD2 | TRBV11-3 | - | TGTGCCAGCAGTCCTGGGACTAGCGGTCAAGAGACCCAGTACTTC | CASSPGTSGQETQYF